The 28 T cell receptor beta chains below all came from one sample that was sequenced in a study of control samples from healthy donors and cancer patients. Clones were read by immunoSEQ multiplex PCR, and TCRdb kept only the in-frame ones, dropping some. The top ten clones hold around 7.6% of a sample with around 85,000 clones, around 90% of them seen once. Material: blood. The receptor source for this set is a woman in her sixties or seventies in good health.

In regard to this clone: Other DNA sequences from this sample encode an identical CDR3 as well. V usage is TRBV2 and J usage is TRBJ2-7, with 7 bases aligning to TRBD2. Per germline, CDR1 SNHLY and CDR2 FYNNEI. CDR3 size: 14 residues. V trimming: 6 bases; J trimming: 2 bases; junction bases outside the gene matches: 7. The chain's CDR3 is CASRGRAGAYEQYF. The CDR3 DNA reads TGTGCCAGCAGGGGGAGGGCGGGGGCCTACGAGCAGTACTTC.

The CDR3 DNA sequence: TGTGCCAGCAGCATCAAACCCTCACTAGCGGGAGGGATCGGGGAGCTGTTTTTT. This sequence encodes CASSIKPSLAGGIGELFF. V gene TRBV7-3 combines with J gene TRBJ2-2, with 13 bases lining up with TRBD2. This CDR3 has 18 amino acids. V gave up 5 bases and J gave up 7 bases; unmatched junction bases: 13. Germline V gives CDR1 SGHTA, CDR2 FQGTGA.

The chain employs TRBV7-2 and TRBJ2-7; D is perhaps TRBD1 or TRBD2 (5 bases each). Germline lookup yields CDR1 SGHTA and CDR2 FQGNSA. CDR3 size: 17 residues. V lost 8 bases and J 4 bases, leaving 27 bases between the germline ends. This CDR3 reads CASGLLGPLGDLYEQYF. The DNA of the CDR3 is TGTGCCAGCGGACTCTTAGGCCCTTTGGGGGATTTGTACGAGCAGTACTTC.

This clone was found once. V usage is TRBV6-5 and J usage is TRBJ2-1, with D uncertain. Trimming removed 0 bases from V and 9 bases from J, with 9 bases in between. The CDR3 is 13 amino acids. Germline V gene lookup returns CDR1 MNHEY and CDR2 SVGAGI. The CDR3 sequence: CASSYSTQSEQFF. CDR3 DNA sequence: TGTGCCAGCAGTTACTCGACCCAGTCTGAGCAGTTCTTC.

The J gene is TRBJ2-7, the V gene TRBV6-4; 13 bases are shared with TRBD2. Germline loops: CDR1 MRHNA, CDR2 SNTAGT. The CDR3 has 14 amino acids. The junction had 4 bases not matched to a gene; V was cut back by 5 bases and J by 6 bases. CDR3 nucleotides: TGTGCCAGCAGTCGGACTAGCGGGAGTGCCGAGCAGTACTTC. Translating it yields CASSRTSGSAEQYF.

This chain uses TRBV27 with TRBJ1-5, with D tentatively TRBD1 (6 bases). Germline values: CDR1 MNHEY, CDR2 SMNVEV (reference sequence). Between the trimmed V and J ends, which lost 6 bases and 7 bases, there was a span of 16 bases. The CDR3 extends over 14 amino acids. The CDR3 protein is CASRQQGGGQPQHF. The CDR3 coding sequence is TGTGCCAGCAGGCAACAGGGAGGAGGCCAGCCCCAGCATTTT.

This clone showed up just once. V and J are TRBV7-2 and TRBJ2-5; the D is unclear. CDR3 size: 13 residues. Trimming removed 5 bases at V and 4 bases at J, with 11 bases between. CDR1 and CDR2 from the germline V gene are SGHTA and FQGNSA. The CDR3 loop reads CASSRSGPETQYF. DNA for the CDR3: TGTGCCAGCAGCCGGTCTGGCCCAGAGACCCAGTACTTC.

This clone was seen once. This rearrangement joins TRBV4-1 to TRBJ2-1, with D perhaps matching TRBD2 (6 bases). The CDR3 has 14 amino acids. CDR1 and CDR2 from the germline V gene are MGHRA and YSYEKL. V was shortened by 4 bases and J by 7 bases, with 14 bases between the two germline ends. CDR3 region: CASSPGTAPNEQFF. The CDR3 region has the DNA TGCGCCAGCAGCCCCGGGACTGCCCCTAATGAGCAGTTCTTC.

The DNA of the CDR3 is TGTGCCAGCAACCGACGGGGGGCCAGAGATACGCAGTATTTT. It yields the protein CASNRRGARDTQYF. The gene calls are TRBV6-5 and TRBJ2-3; D perhaps matches TRBD2 (7 bases). Germline V gene sequence: CDR1 MNHEY, CDR2 SVGAGI. Trimming shortened V by 7 bases and J by 5 bases, and 16 bases separated the two germline ends. The CDR3 loop spans 14 amino acids.

This chain uses TRBV6-6 with TRBJ2-3; 11 nucleotides line up with TRBD2. The CDR3 is 16 residues long. Germline V gene sequence: CDR1 MNHNY, CDR2 SVGAGI (reference sequence). V gave up 6 bases and J gave up 6 bases; unmatched junction bases: 11. The CDR3 nucleotides are TGTGCCAGCAGGACGCCCGGGACTAGCGGCGCTGATACGCAGTATTTT. This encodes CASRTPGTSGADTQYF.

This clone occurred once. The chain couples TRBV5-1 to TRBJ2-7; D call uncertain. CDR1 and CDR2 (germline): SGHRS, YFSETQ. The V gene lost 5 bases and the J gene lost 6 bases, with 21 bases spanning the gap. This CDR3 is 15 amino acids long. The CDR3 DNA reads TGCGCCAGCAGATGGGGTTCCGCAGATTTAGGCGAGCAGTACTTC. Encoded protein: CASRWGSADLGEQYF.

The rearrangement uses TRBV5-1 and TRBJ1-2; D might be TRBD1 (6 bases). Germline CDR1 SGHRS, CDR2 YFSETQ. The CDR3 has 15 amino acids. V was trimmed by 0 bases and J by 4 bases, leaving 13 bases between them. CDR3 sequence (DNA): TGCGCCAGCAGCTTGGAAGGGGGGCTCGGCTATGGCTACACCTTC. Amino acid sequence: CASSLEGGLGYGYTF.

The chain combines TRBV6-2 or TRBV6-3 with TRBJ2-7; D not certain. Looked up from germline, CDR1 is MNHEY and CDR2 is SVGEGT. This CDR3 contains 12 residues. The V end was cut by 6 bases, the J end by 6 bases, with 12 bases between. This CDR3 is CASSSRPIEQYF. The CDR3 coding sequence is TGTGCCAGCAGCTCCCGACCGATCGAGCAGTACTTC.

The chain couples TRBV12-3 or TRBV12-4 to TRBJ1-2; unclear D gene. The CDR3 totals 13 residues. V was cut by 7 bases and J by 7 bases, with 16 bases left in between. The DNA for the CDR3 is TGTGCCAGCACCTACTATGGAGGGTCTGGCTACACCTTC. It yields the protein CASTYYGGSGYTF.

The rearrangement uses TRBV15 and TRBJ1-1; a weak D match, TRBD1 (5 bases). Germline CDR1 is LNHNV and CDR2 is YYDKDF (reference sequence). The CDR3 runs 15 residues. V was shortened by 5 bases and J by 0 bases, with 13 bases between the two germline ends. The CDR3 nucleotides read TGTGCCACCAGCCCGGACGGACATATGAACACTGAAGCTTTCTTT. Translating it yields CATSPDGHMNTEAFF. Full variable domain (missing parts from reference TRBV15 and TRBJ1-1): DAMVIQNPRYQVTQFGKPVTLSCSQTLNHNVMYWYQQKSSQAPKLLFHYYDKDFNNEADTPDNFQSRRPNTSFCFLDIRSPGLGDTAMYLCATSPDGHMNTEAFFGQGTRLTVV.

The gene calls are TRBV9 and TRBJ2-5; 10 bases align to TRBD2. CDR1 is SGDLS and CDR2 is YYNGEE in the germline V gene. This CDR3 contains 16 residues. The ends lost 4 bases at V and 5 bases at J; junction bases unmatched: 11. DNA of the CDR3: TGTGCCAGCAGCTCCCCAAGGTCTAGCGGGGGCGAGACCCAGTACTTC. Translating it yields CASSSPRSSGGETQYF.

The CDR3 sequence is CASGHRDYNSPLHF. CDR3 sequence (DNA): TGTGCCAGTGGTCACCGGGATTATAATTCACCCCTCCACTTT. The chain uses TRBV19 and TRBJ1-6; no clear D gene. The germline V gene encodes CDR1 LNHDA and CDR2 SQIVND (reference sequence). Trimming removed 8 bases from V and 4 bases from J, with 12 bases in between. The CDR3 is 14 residues long.

The chain carries TRBV10-3 and TRBJ2-1, with 7 bases lining up with TRBD2. Losses at the gene ends were 0 bases for V and 14 bases for J; bases not matched to a gene: 10. The CDR3 is 14 residues long. The germline CDR1 and CDR2 sequences are ENHRY and SYGVKD. In DNA, the CDR3 is TGTGCCATCAGTGAGTCGCAAGCGGGATTGTCGGAGTTCTTC. Translation gives CAISESQAGLSEFF.

The gene calls are TRBV28 and TRBJ1-3; D not resolved. Germline CDR1 and CDR2: MDHEN and SYDVKM. The length of the CDR3 is 17 residues. Trimming shortened V by 7 bases and J by 0 bases, and 19 bases separated the two germline ends. The CDR3 here is CASNTLSASGSGNTIYF. The CDR3 nucleotides read TGTGCCAGCAATACCCTCAGTGCGAGCGGCTCTGGAAACACCATATATTTT.

This chain connects TRBV5-6 to TRBJ2-2, with 7 positions matching TRBD2. In germline, CDR1 is SGHDT, CDR2 YYEEEE. V gave up 4 bases and J gave up 4 bases; unmatched junction bases: 13. The CDR3 has 17 residues. CDR3 protein: CASSPTGRARVTGELFF. Here the CDR3 DNA reads TGTGCCAGCAGCCCAACTGGGAGGGCGCGGGTCACCGGGGAGCTGTTTTTT.

V is TRBV30 and J is TRBJ1-6, with a possible D match to TRBD1 (5 bases). The CDR3 runs 20 residues. The V gene's germline CDR1 is GTSNPN and CDR2 SVGIG (reference sequence). The V end was cut by 0 bases, the J end by 8 bases, with 29 bases between. The CDR3 DNA reads TGTGCCTGGAGTGTCTTCGGGGGAGCGGATTCCAACTCCGCCTATTCACCCCTCCACTTT. It codes for CAWSVFGGADSNSAYSPLHF.

J is TRBJ1-4 and V is TRBV11-2; no clear D. V was trimmed by 5 bases and J by 7 bases, leaving 14 bases between them. This CDR3 is built from 14 residues. Germline V CDR1 and CDR2: SGHAT, FQNNGV. The CDR3 nucleotides are TGTGCCAGCAGCGATCCCCGGGGAAGTGAAAAACTGTTTTTT. This translates into CASSDPRGSEKLFF.

The chain uses TRBV5-6 and TRBJ1-2, with 7 bases fitting TRBD1. The CDR3 spans 15 residues. Trimming cost V 1 base and J 4 bases; bases outside gene matches: 7. Germline CDR1 reads SGHDT; CDR2 reads YYEEEE. The CDR3 protein is CASSLSLAGGYGYTF. CDR3 sequence (DNA): TGTGCCAGCAGCTTGTCTCTGGCAGGGGGCTATGGCTACACCTTC.

This rearrangement joins TRBV9 to TRBJ2-7; possible D gene TRBD2, 6 bases. V lost 5 bases and J lost 4, with 22 bases in between. Looked up from germline, CDR1 is SGDLS and CDR2 is YYNGEE. CDR3 size: 16 residues. The DNA of the CDR3 is TGTGCCAGCAGTCCAATCGCCCACGGGACTCGATACGAGCAGTACTTC. Protein: CASSPIAHGTRYEQYF. Full variable domain (remainder filled in from reference TRBV9 and TRBJ2-7): DSGVTQTPKHLITATGQRVTLRCSPRSGDLSVYWYQQSLDQGLQFLIQYYNGEERAKGNILERFSAQQFPDLHSELNLSSLELGDSALYFCASSPIAHGTRYEQYFGPGTRLTVT.

This clone was seen a single time. The V gene is TRBV6-1, the J gene TRBJ2-7; 12 nucleotides match TRBD2. Germline-derived CDR1 and CDR2 are MNHNS and SASEGT. The CDR3 length is 19 residues. The V segment lost 2 bases and the J segment 3 bases; nucleotides outside the gene matches: 14. CDR3 DNA sequence: TGTGCCAGCAGTGAATTCCCCCCAGCTAGCGGGGGGGGAGTCTACGAGCAGTACTTC. Its protein is CASSEFPPASGGGVYEQYF.

The chain recombines TRBV5-4 with TRBJ2-1, with TRBD2 as a possible D gene (5 bases). V shed 0 bases and J shed 7 bases, with 26 bases lying between them. The germline V gene has CDR1 SGHNT and CDR2 YYREEE (reference sequence). This CDR3 is 19 amino acids long. CDR3: CASSLALAESGLGWNEQFF. In DNA form, the CDR3 reads TGTGCCAGCAGCTTGGCCCTGGCGGAGAGCGGCCTGGGGTGGAATGAGCAGTTCTTC.

V is TRBV5-4 and J is TRBJ2-6; D uncertain. The V gene lost 2 bases and the J gene lost 0 bases, with 6 bases spanning the gap. This CDR3 has 15 amino acids. Per germline, CDR1 SGHNT and CDR2 YYREEE (reference sequence). CDR3 bases: TGTGCCAGCAGCTTCCCGAGCTCTGGGGCCAACGTCCTGACTTTC. Its protein is CASSFPSSGANVLTF.

This clone was seen once. DNA for the CDR3: TGTGCCAGCAGCCCCTATGTAGCGGGAGACCAGTACTTC. Its protein is CASSPYVAGDQYF. V and J are TRBV3-1 (or the pseudogene TRBV3-2) and TRBJ2-5; TRBD2 matches at 9 bases. V shed 4 bases and J 10 bases; nucleotides not matched to a gene: 7. This CDR3 is built from 13 residues. The V gene's germline CDR1 is LGHDT and CDR2 YNNKEL (reference sequence).